Listed below are T cell receptor beta chains from one sample, sequenced in a study of blood T cell repertoires in COVID-19. Using immunoSEQ multiplex PCR, the repertoire was profiled, and TCRdb retains in-frame clones only, with some absent. The table includes some 300,000 clones, roughly 90% detected once. Input material: peripheral blood. These receptors came from a woman aged 40 to 49 with COVID-19, enrolled during active disease. The CDR3 runs from the conserved cysteine through the conserved F or W. The order of the fields is D gene, V gene, J gene, clone size, CDR3 protein, CDR3 DNA. D genes are given only for firm matches. Part of the rows lack a size; the others show once, few, many or a class for expanded clones.

D gene: -
V gene: TRBV2
J gene: TRBJ2-3
clone size: -
CDR3 protein: CASRAVGGRSTDTQYF
CDR3 DNA: TGTGCCAGCAGGGCCGTGGGGGGGCGCAGCACAGATACGCAGTATTTT

D gene: TRBD2
V gene: TRBV6-2/TRBV6-3
J gene: TRBJ2-3
clone size: -
CDR3 protein: CASSPTSGRADTQYF
CDR3 DNA: TGTGCCAGCAGCCCTACTAGCGGGAGAGCAGATACGCAGTATTTT

D gene: -
V gene: TRBV6-2/TRBV6-3
J gene: TRBJ1-1
clone size: -
CDR3 protein: CASSYRGSWDEAFF
CDR3 DNA: TGTGCCAGCAGTTACAGGGGCTCTTGGGATGAAGCTTTCTTT

D gene: -
V gene: TRBV7-2
J gene: TRBJ1-5
clone size: -
CDR3 protein: CASRPGEGNQPQHF
CDR3 DNA: TGTGCCAGCAGACCTGGGGAGGGGAATCAGCCCCAGCATTTT

D gene: TRBD1
V gene: TRBV19
J gene: TRBJ2-3
clone size: few
CDR3 protein: CASGRDSRSQGTQYF
CDR3 DNA: TGTGCCAGTGGCCGGGACAGTCGTTCGCAGGGTACGCAGTATTTT

D gene: -
V gene: TRBV7-9
J gene: TRBJ2-7
clone size: -
CDR3 protein: CASRRPGTMDEQYF
CDR3 DNA: TGTGCCAGCAGGAGACCCGGGACAATGGACGAGCAGTACTTC

D gene: -
V gene: TRBV7-2
J gene: TRBJ2-7
clone size: -
CDR3 protein: CASSSVGGALGEQYF
CDR3 DNA: TGTGCCAGCAGCTCGGTTGGGGGGGCGCTCGGCGAGCAGTACTTC

D gene: TRBD1
V gene: TRBV7-3
J gene: TRBJ2-1
clone size: -
CDR3 protein: CASSLTVRGHPSDEQFF
CDR3 DNA: TGTGCCAGCAGCTTAACGGTCAGGGGGCACCCTTCCGATGAGCAGTTCTTC

D gene: TRBD1
V gene: TRBV10-3
J gene: TRBJ1-4
clone size: -
CDR3 protein: CAISKPPGQGTNEKLFF
CDR3 DNA: TGTGCCATCAGTAAGCCCCCGGGACAGGGTACTAATGAAAAACTGTTTTTT

D gene: -
V gene: TRBV12-5
J gene: TRBJ2-1
clone size: -
CDR3 protein: CASGFDSTNEQFF
CDR3 DNA: TGTGCTAGTGGTTTCGACAGCACCAATGAGCAGTTCTTC

D gene: -
V gene: TRBV6-5
J gene: TRBJ2-2
clone size: -
CDR3 protein: CASSLEGVGTGELFF
CDR3 DNA: TGTGCCAGCAGTTTAGAGGGGGTAGGCACCGGGGAGCTGTTTTTT

D gene: -
V gene: TRBV29-1
J gene: TRBJ1-5
clone size: -
CDR3 protein: CSVRASPPGPQHF
CDR3 DNA: TGCAGCGTCAGGGCAAGCCCGCCTGGGCCCCAGCATTTT

D gene: -
V gene: TRBV6-5
J gene: TRBJ1-5
clone size: -
CDR3 protein: CASSLQGNQPQHF
CDR3 DNA: TGTGCCAGCAGTTTACAGGGTAATCAGCCCCAGCATTTT

D gene: -
V gene: TRBV28
J gene: TRBJ2-7
clone size: -
CDR3 protein: CASPAPHQKYEQYF
CDR3 DNA: TGTGCCAGTCCCGCCCCCCATCAGAAATACGAGCAGTACTTC

D gene: -
V gene: TRBV2
J gene: TRBJ1-4
clone size: -
CDR3 protein: CASSSVGLEKLFF
CDR3 DNA: TGTGCCAGCAGTAGCGTGGGACTTGAAAAACTGTTTTTT

D gene: -
V gene: TRBV4-1
J gene: TRBJ2-3
clone size: -
CDR3 protein: CASSQEPSARTDTQYF
CDR3 DNA: TGCGCCAGCAGCCAAGAGCCTAGCGCCCGCACAGATACGCAGTATTTT

D gene: TRBD2
V gene: TRBV6-4
J gene: TRBJ2-7
clone size: -
CDR3 protein: CASSPEASGEQYF
CDR3 DNA: TGTGCCAGCAGCCCCGAGGCTAGCGGTGAGCAGTACTTC

D gene: TRBD1
V gene: TRBV5-1
J gene: TRBJ2-3
clone size: -
CDR3 protein: CASSYRGFADTQYF
CDR3 DNA: TGCGCCAGCAGCTACAGGGGGTTTGCAGATACGCAGTATTTT

D gene: TRBD2
V gene: TRBV7-9
J gene: TRBJ2-7
clone size: -
CDR3 protein: CASSLDGGDEQYF
CDR3 DNA: TGTGCCAGCAGCTTAGACGGGGGGGACGAGCAGTACTTC

D gene: -
V gene: TRBV7-2
J gene: TRBJ1-1
clone size: -
CDR3 protein: CASNPRGRPGDTEAFF
CDR3 DNA: TGTGCCAGCAACCCGCGAGGGCGGCCCGGGGACACTGAAGCTTTCTTT

D gene: -
V gene: TRBV18
J gene: TRBJ1-4
clone size: -
CDR3 protein: CASSPRRESNEKLFF
CDR3 DNA: TGTGCCAGCTCACCAAGGCGGGAGTCTAATGAAAAACTGTTTTTT

D gene: TRBD1
V gene: TRBV15
J gene: TRBJ2-3
clone size: -
CDR3 protein: CATNTGESTSDTQYF
CDR3 DNA: TGTGCCACCAACACAGGGGAGTCGACTTCAGATACGCAGTATTTT

D gene: TRBD2
V gene: TRBV28
J gene: TRBJ2-7
clone size: once
CDR3 protein: CASSTSGRDEQYF
CDR3 DNA: TGTGCCAGCAGCACCAGCGGGAGAGACGAGCAGTACTTC

D gene: -
V gene: TRBV5-8
J gene: TRBJ2-3
clone size: -
CDR3 protein: CASSLAGYSTDTQYF
CDR3 DNA: TGTGCCAGCAGCTTGGCAGGGTATAGCACAGATACGCAGTATTTT

D gene: TRBD1
V gene: TRBV9
J gene: TRBJ2-1
clone size: -
CDR3 protein: CASSVGTGVYEQFF
CDR3 DNA: TGTGCCAGCAGCGTAGGGACAGGGGTTTATGAGCAGTTCTTC

D gene: -
V gene: TRBV15
J gene: TRBJ1-2
clone size: few
CDR3 protein: CATSRDRTGTLYGYTF
CDR3 DNA: TGTGCCACCAGCAGAGATCGAACAGGGACCCTCTATGGCTACACCTTC

D gene: TRBD2
V gene: TRBV5-6
J gene: TRBJ2-1
clone size: -
CDR3 protein: CASSYGTLAGVYNEQFF
CDR3 DNA: TGTGCCAGCAGTTATGGGACCCTAGCGGGGGTCTACAATGAGCAGTTCTTC

D gene: -
V gene: TRBV4-2
J gene: TRBJ2-1
clone size: -
CDR3 protein: CASSQERQAAMDEQFF
CDR3 DNA: TGTGCCAGCAGCCAAGAGAGACAGGCGGCGATGGATGAGCAGTTCTTC

D gene: -
V gene: TRBV5-1
J gene: TRBJ2-3
clone size: -
CDR3 protein: CASSLSTDTQYF
CDR3 DNA: TGCGCCAGCAGTCTTAGCACAGATACGCAGTATTTT

D gene: TRBD2
V gene: TRBV6-5
J gene: TRBJ2-7
clone size: -
CDR3 protein: CASRSGLALYEQYF
CDR3 DNA: TGTGCCAGCAGATCGGGACTAGCGCTCTACGAGCAGTACTTC

D gene: TRBD2
V gene: TRBV7-3
J gene: TRBJ2-3
clone size: few
CDR3 protein: CASSKAGGSTDTQYF
CDR3 DNA: TGTGCCAGCAGCAAAGCGGGGGGGAGCACAGATACGCAGTATTTT

D gene: TRBD1
V gene: TRBV11-2
J gene: TRBJ1-2
clone size: -
CDR3 protein: CASSLLGTGANYGYTF
CDR3 DNA: TGTGCCAGCAGCTTACTAGGGACAGGGGCTAACTATGGCTACACCTTC

D gene: TRBD2
V gene: TRBV18
J gene: TRBJ2-1
clone size: -
CDR3 protein: CASSPREREAYNEQFF
CDR3 DNA: TGTGCCAGCTCACCACGTGAGCGGGAGGCCTACAATGAGCAGTTCTTC

D gene: TRBD2
V gene: TRBV5-1
J gene: TRBJ2-5
clone size: -
CDR3 protein: CASSPGTSSQETQYF
CDR3 DNA: TGCGCCAGCAGCCCCGGGACTAGCAGCCAAGAGACCCAGTACTTC

D gene: TRBD1
V gene: TRBV3-1/TRBV3-2
J gene: TRBJ2-7
clone size: -
CDR3 protein: CASSQDRGATYEQYF
CDR3 DNA: TGTGCCAGCAGCCAGGACAGGGGGGCGACCTACGAGCAGTACTTC

D gene: -
V gene: TRBV7-9
J gene: TRBJ2-3
clone size: -
CDR3 protein: CATGSEGYTDTQYF
CDR3 DNA: TGTGCCACCGGCTCGGAGGGGTACACAGATACGCAGTATTTT

D gene: TRBD1
V gene: TRBV30
J gene: TRBJ1-1
clone size: -
CDR3 protein: CAWSAGTGFTEAFF
CDR3 DNA: TGTGCCTGGAGCGCCGGGACAGGGTTCACTGAAGCTTTCTTT

D gene: TRBD1
V gene: TRBV5-8
J gene: TRBJ1-2
clone size: -
CDR3 protein: CASSSDRGRGGYTF
CDR3 DNA: TGTGCCAGCAGCTCGGACAGGGGAAGAGGGGGCTACACCTTC

D gene: -
V gene: TRBV5-1
J gene: TRBJ2-5
clone size: once
CDR3 protein: CASRTGDVLETQYF
CDR3 DNA: TGCGCCAGCAGAACGGGGGACGTATTAGAGACCCAGTACTTC

D gene: -
V gene: TRBV6-2/TRBV6-3
J gene: TRBJ2-1
clone size: -
CDR3 protein: CASSLGSEDEQFF
CDR3 DNA: TGTGCCAGCAGTCTCGGGAGTGAAGATGAGCAGTTCTTC